The 7 T cell receptor beta chains reported below all come from one sample, sequenced in a study of CXCR3-negative and CXCR3-positive naive CD8 T cells. Regarding the study as a whole: The study found more hydrophobic TRB CDR3s in CXCR3-positive naive cells than in CXCR3-negative naive cells.

UMI-labeled 5' RACE TRB cDNA libraries were prepared from the cells. Following a re-call of the 5' RACE reads, TCRdb has one entry per CDR3 protein and lacks DNA. Seen in this sample are some 140,000 distinct CDR3 sequences; the ten most common clones hold 0.41%. No cognate antigen is known for these TCRs. The sample taken for sequencing was naive CXCR3+ CD8+ T cells from blood. As for subset: CD45RO-CCR7+CD27+CD95- naive CD8+ T cells expressing CXCR3 (TNR3+). The source is a human donor in good health. Some clones in this sample may be carry-over from other donors' samples.

The V call is TRBV6-5, the J call TRBJ2-7; the TCRdb D gene call, TRBD2, has no DNA to confirm it. The length of the CDR3 is 15 residues. Per the germline V gene, CDR1 is MNHEY and CDR2 is SVGAGI. The CDR3: CASSYMGQYPHEQYF.

The chain joins TRBV4-2 to TRBJ1-1; the TCRdb D gene call, TRBD1, has no DNA to confirm it. Germline values: CDR1 LGHNA, CDR2 YNFKEQ. The CDR3 has 17 residues. CDR3 region: CASSQDVGQGDVAEAFF.

The chain joins TRBV4-1 to TRBJ2-3; the D gene TCRdb calls, TRBD1, cannot be checked with no DNA. This CDR3 spans 17 amino acids. CDR1 is MGHRA and CDR2 is YSYEKL in the germline V gene. The CDR3 loop reads CASSQEGGAPGADTQYF.

The rearrangement links TRBV7-8 to TRBJ2-7. Germline V lookup: CDR1 SGHVS, CDR2 FQNEAQ. This CDR3 is 11 amino acids long. The CDR3 is CASSLMNEQYF.

The genes are TRBV30 and TRBJ1-1. The CDR3 is 15 amino acids. Per the germline V gene, CDR1 is GTSNPN and CDR2 is SVGIG (reference sequence). The CDR3 loop is CAWSVRLERGVTSFF. Combining the CDR3 with reference TRBV30 and TRBJ1-1 gives the whole variable domain SQTIHQWPATLVQPVGSPLSLECTVEGTSNPNLYWYRQAAGRGLQLLFYSVGIGQISSEVPQNLSASRPQDRQFILSSKKLLLSDSGFYLCAWSVRLERGVTSFFGQGTRLTVV.

The gene calls are TRBV29-1 and TRBJ2-6; TCRdb's D gene call, TRBD1, goes unchecked for lack of DNA. The CDR3 contains 14 residues. Germline assignment: CDR1 SQVTM and CDR2 ANQGSEA. The CDR3 loop is CSVGTLSGANVLTF.

CDR3 loop: CSARRLGGNEQFF. This chain joins TRBV20-1 and TRBJ2-1. The CDR3 runs to 13 residues. The germline V gene has CDR1 DFQATT and CDR2 SNEGSKA (reference sequence).